Below are 21 T cell receptor beta chains sequenced from a single sample in a study of cytomegalovirus exposure and HLA in healthy donors. The PCR employed 60 Vbeta primers together with 13 Jbeta primers. This table comes from immunoSEQ multiplex PCR, and its TCRdb copy is limited to in-frame clones, with some not included. There are 150,000 or so clones in the sample; 74% occur only once, and roughly 2% lies in the top ten. Sequencing used PBMCs. These TCRs come from a man aged 30-40 years in good health and CMV-seronegative.

The chain carries TRBV6-6 and TRBJ2-7; D perhaps matches TRBD1 (6 bases). This CDR3 has 16 amino acids. V lost 8 bases, J lost 1 base, and 21 bases lay in between. CDR1 and CDR2 (germline): MNHNY, SVGAGI (reference sequence). Written as DNA, the CDR3 is TGTGCCAGCGAAGCAGGGGTCCACCGGGTGTCCTACGAGCAGTACTTC. This codes for CASEAGVHRVSYEQYF.

This chain joins TRBV4-1 and TRBJ1-2, with TRBD1 matching 12 bases. Germline CDR1 reads MGHRA; CDR2 reads YSYEKL. Trimming removed 6 bases from V and 4 bases from J; junction bases left unmatched: 12. The CDR3 consists of 17 residues. The CDR3 DNA reads as TGCGCCAGCAGTCTGAGTACCGGGACAGGGGGCGTCTATGGCTACACCTTC. Translated, it gives CASSLSTGTGGVYGYTF.

For the CDR3, the DNA is TGTGCCAGCAGCGTCCCCAGGACAGGTGGGGACGATGGCTACACCTTC. It encodes CASSVPRTGGDDGYTF. V gene TRBV9 combines with J gene TRBJ1-2; 7 bases map to TRBD1. The ends lost 2 bases at V and 6 bases at J; junction bases unmatched: 13. CDR1 is SGDLS and CDR2 is YYNGEE in the germline V gene. The CDR3 sequence is 16 residues long.

The chain couples TRBV15 to TRBJ2-1, with no clear D. Trimming cost V 5 bases and J 1 base, with 18 bases left between them. The V gene's germline CDR1 is LNHNV and CDR2 YYDKDF (reference sequence). There are 17 residues in the CDR3. CDR3 protein: CATSPLGRPESYNEQFF. The CDR3 DNA follows: TGTGCCACCAGCCCTCTCGGCCGGCCGGAGTCCTACAATGAGCAGTTCTTC.

This CDR3 reads CASSLGGAGEKLFF. The CDR3, as DNA: TGTGCCAGCAGTTTAGGGGGGGCTGGTGAAAAACTGTTTTTT. The J gene is TRBJ1-4, the V gene TRBV27; D possibly corresponds to TRBD1 (6 bases). The V gene lost 2 bases and the J gene lost 7 bases, with 11 bases spanning the gap. The V gene's germline CDR1 is MNHEY and CDR2 SMNVEV (reference sequence). The CDR3 contains 14 residues.

This clone was seen only a few times. One junction end disagrees with the germline gene, perhaps due to a read error. This chain links TRBV30 with TRBJ1-2; maybe TRBD1 (5 bases). Germline V CDR1 and CDR2: GTSNPN, SVGIG (reference sequence). The CDR3 runs to 11 residues. The CDR3 sequence is CAWDRFYGYPF. CDR3 bases: TGTGCCTGGGACAGATTTTATGGCTACCCCTTC. The whole variable domain, remainder taken from reference TRBV30 and TRBJ1-2, is SQTIHQWPATLVQPVGSPLSLECTVEGTSNPNLYWYRQAAGRGLQLLFYSVGIGQISSEVPQNLSASRPQDRQFILSSKKLLLSDSGFYLCAWDRFYGYPFGSGTRLTVV.

This clone was picked up one time. The CDR3 coding sequence is TGCGCCAGCAGACAGCTGAGCACAGATACGCAGTATTTT. It encodes CASRQLSTDTQYF. The V and J genes are TRBV5-1 and TRBJ2-3; the D is unclear. Looked up from germline, CDR1 is SGHRS and CDR2 is YFSETQ. This CDR3 comprises 13 residues. V lost 5 bases, J lost 0 bases, and 7 bases lay in between.

The table lists this clone with a count of one. This CDR3 reads CASSLAVGQNTEAFF. DNA of the CDR3: TGTGCCAGCAGCTTAGCGGTGGGCCAGAACACTGAAGCTTTCTTT. The V gene is TRBV7-9, the J gene TRBJ1-1; D call uncertain. Between the trimmed V and J ends, which lost 0 bases and 1 base, there was a span of 9 bases. This CDR3 region has 15 residues. Germline CDR1 reads SEHNR; CDR2 reads FQNEAQ (reference sequence).

V usage is TRBV7-2 and J usage is TRBJ2-3; TRBD2 matches 7 bases. V lost 1 base to trimming and J lost 0 bases; unmatched junction nucleotides: 10. This CDR3 contains 18 residues. The germline V gene has CDR1 SGHTA and CDR2 FQGNSA. CDR3 in DNA: TGTGCCAGCAGCTTAGGGCTCGGCGGGGGTACTAGCACAGATACGCAGTATTTT. Translating it yields CASSLGLGGGTSTDTQYF.

The table lists this clone with a few counts. The gene calls are TRBV30 and TRBJ2-7; 8 nucleotides match TRBD1. Germline V lookup: CDR1 GTSNPN, CDR2 SVGIG (reference sequence). V shed 2 bases and J 4 bases; nucleotides not matched to a gene: 7. The CDR3 extends over 14 amino acids. CDR3 amino acids: CAWSLGTGRYEQYF. CDR3 in DNA: TGTGCCTGGAGTCTAGGGACAGGAAGATACGAGCAGTACTTC.

The chain employs TRBV19 and TRBJ1-2; perhaps TRBD1 as D (6 bases). V dropped 3 bases and J dropped 2 bases, with 13 bases sitting between them. Per germline, CDR1 LNHDA and CDR2 SQIVND (reference sequence). This CDR3 has 15 amino acids. DNA of the CDR3: TGTGCCAGTAGTATCGCCTCCGGGACAAACTATGGCTACACCTTC. Residues: CASSIASGTNYGYTF.

The chain recombines TRBV15 with TRBJ1-2; 7 bases fit TRBD1. Trimming took 0 bases from V and 5 from J; bases not matched to a gene: 9. The CDR3 extends over 16 amino acids. The germline gives CDR1 LNHNV, CDR2 YYDKDF (reference sequence). The CDR3 sequence is CATSRDRDSKLYGYTF. In DNA, the CDR3 is TGTGCCACCAGCAGAGATCGGGACAGCAAGTTATATGGCTACACCTTC.

Notes on this clone: At one of its ends the junction is not consistent with the germline gene, which may arise from a read error. This chain uses TRBV28 with TRBJ1-2; D may be TRBD1 (6 bases). This CDR3 contains 13 residues. In germline, CDR1 is MDHEN, CDR2 SYDVKM. The CDR3 here is CASSLGGAWGYPF. The CDR3 region has the DNA TGTGCCAGCAGTTTAGGGGGGGCTTGGGGCTACCCCTTC.

The chain links TRBV4-3 to TRBJ1-3; D is ambiguous. Trimming took off 4 bases at V and 2 bases at J, with 18 bases between the two ends. Germline V gene data show CDR1 as LGHNA and CDR2 as YSLEER. The CDR3 consists of 17 residues. In nucleotides, the CDR3 is TGCGCCAGCAGCCCCAGTCAGGCCCCAGGCCCTGGAAACACCATATATTTT. Translating it yields CASSPSQAPGPGNTIYF.

The chain links TRBV28 to TRBJ2-7; no clear D gene. The CDR3 loop spans 14 amino acids. Germline assignment: CDR1 MDHEN and CDR2 SYDVKM. V was shortened by 1 base and J by 4 bases, with 11 bases between the two germline ends. The CDR3 nucleotides read TGTGCCAGCAGTTTATTAGTAAGTCGGTACGAGCAGTACTTC. Encoded protein: CASSLLVSRYEQYF.

The V and J genes are TRBV15 and TRBJ1-6; no clear D. Germline V gene lookup returns CDR1 LNHNV and CDR2 YYDKDF (reference sequence). V was trimmed by 0 bases and J by 9 bases, leaving 12 bases between them. CDR3 length: 15 amino acids. CDR3 sequence: CATSRDREGGSPLHF. In DNA, the CDR3 is TGTGCCACCAGCAGAGATCGAGAGGGCGGTTCACCCCTCCACTTT.

This chain uses TRBV20-1 with TRBJ1-1; D remains unclear. The germline V gene has CDR1 DFQATT and CDR2 SNEGSKA (reference sequence). The CDR3 extends over 11 amino acids. The CDR3 sequence is CSAVMNTEAFF. CDR3 nucleotides: TGCAGCGCAGTCATGAACACTGAAGCTTTCTTT.

The CDR3 sequence is CASSRNSGGGLNEQFF. In DNA, the CDR3 is TGTGCCAGCAGTCGCAATAGCGGGGGGGGACTCAATGAGCAGTTCTTC. This chain joins TRBV6-4 and TRBJ2-1; 11 nucleotides match TRBD2. CDR1 MRHNA and CDR2 SNTAGT come from the germline V gene. This CDR3 comprises 16 residues. V dropped 5 bases and J dropped 6; count of bases not matched to a gene: 9.

This clone was picked up a small number of times. The rearrangement links TRBV4-1 to TRBJ2-1; weak D call: TRBD2 (6 bases). Germline CDR1 reads MGHRA; CDR2 reads YSYEKL. With 2 bases removed from V and 11 bases from J, the gap between germline ends came to 22 bases. The CDR3 runs to 16 residues. The CDR3 is CASSQTLGGVMNKQFF. The DNA for the CDR3 is TGCGCCAGCAGCCAAACACTCGGGGGAGTAATGAATAAGCAGTTCTTC.

The rearrangement links TRBV7-9 to TRBJ2-3, with 11 bases lining up with TRBD2. Germline values: CDR1 SEHNR, CDR2 FQNEAQ (reference sequence). Trimming removed 5 bases from V and 0 bases from J; junction bases left unmatched: 10. The CDR3 totals 18 residues. The CDR3 is CASSPYIVAGGSTDTQYF. The CDR3, as DNA: TGTGCCAGCAGCCCGTATATCGTAGCGGGGGGGAGCACAGATACGCAGTATTTT.

This chain uses TRBV4-2 with TRBJ2-3, with 11 bases that match TRBD2. Germline V gene data show CDR1 as LGHNA and CDR2 as YNFKEQ. Trimming removed 0 bases from V and 0 bases from J; junction bases left unmatched: 8. The CDR3 loop spans 19 amino acids. CDR3 in amino acids: CASSQDGASGGRSTDTQYF. The CDR3, as DNA: TGTGCCAGCAGCCAAGATGGTGCTAGCGGGGGGCGCAGCACAGATACGCAGTATTTT.